A single sample is the source of the 29 T cell receptor beta chains below, sequenced in a study of vaccination effects on CD4 cells after COVID-19. CD4+ T cell isolation took place after approximately 11 days of culture. Participants were vaccinated with two doses of either the BNT162b2 or mRNA-1273 vaccine. Their target antigens are unknown. Clones were sequenced by immunoSEQ multiplex PCR, and TCRdb holds only the in-frame ones, with some missing. The profile shows about 66,000 clones, less than 85% of them singletons. The specimen comprised CD4+ T cells from PBMCs cultured without peptide, sampled after COVID-19 vaccination. These receptors were taken from a human donor who received a COVID-19 vaccine.

The V gene is TRBV4-1, the J gene TRBJ1-2; D unresolved. The CDR3 is 15 amino acids. CDR1 is MGHRA and CDR2 is YSYEKL in the germline V gene. Trimming left V 8 bases short and J 8 bases short, with 24 bases between. CDR3 amino acids: CASRSAGEAGLGYTF. The CDR3 coding sequence is TGCGCCAGCCGATCGGCGGGCGAGGCGGGGTTAGGCTACACCTTC.

J is TRBJ2-3 and V is TRBV6-4; TRBD2 might be the D (5 bases). The CDR3 extends over 16 amino acids. Trimming cost V 7 bases and J 0 bases, with 17 bases left between them. Germline V gene data show CDR1 as MRHNA and CDR2 as SNTAGT. CDR3 DNA: TGTGCCAGCATCAGACAACGCGGGCTTAGCACAGATACGCAGTATTTT. Amino acids: CASIRQRGLSTDTQYF.

J is TRBJ1-1 and V is TRBV29-1; possibly TRBD1 for D (5 bases). The ends were cut back, 7 bases at V and 6 bases at J, with 12 bases in the middle. In germline, CDR1 is SQVTM, CDR2 ANQGSEA. This CDR3 spans 11 amino acids. CDR3 sequence: CSARRDPEAFF. CDR3 bases: TGCAGCGCCAGACGGGACCCTGAAGCTTTCTTT.

This chain connects TRBV3-1 (or the pseudogene TRBV3-2) to TRBJ1-4; TRBD1 might be the D (6 bases). Germline V CDR1 and CDR2: LGHDT, YNNKEL (reference sequence). The CDR3 runs 14 residues. The ends were cut back, 4 bases at V and 5 bases at J, with 11 bases in the middle. CDR3 loop: CASSRRTENEKLFF. The CDR3 nucleotides read TGTGCCAGCAGCCGGAGGACAGAGAATGAAAAACTGTTTTTT.

The rearrangement uses TRBV3-1 (or the pseudogene TRBV3-2) and TRBJ1-4; the D is unclear. Germline CDR1 LGHDT, CDR2 YNNKEL (reference sequence). This CDR3 is 14 amino acids long. The V end was cut by 1 base, the J end by 4 bases, with 7 bases between. The CDR3: CASSQAWGNEKLFF. The CDR3 bases are TGTGCCAGCAGCCAAGCGTGGGGTAATGAAAAACTGTTTTTT.

This clone was counted once. The chain joins TRBV5-1 to TRBJ2-3; no reliable D call. This CDR3 contains 16 residues. The V gene lost 4 bases and the J gene lost 6 bases, with 21 bases spanning the gap. In germline, CDR1 is SGHRS, CDR2 YFSETQ. This CDR3 reads CASSDTRTVPGDTQYF. CDR3 nucleotides: TGCGCCAGCAGCGACACAAGGACGGTTCCAGGTGATACGCAGTATTTT. Full variable domain (missing parts from reference TRBV5-1 and TRBJ2-3): KAGVTQTPRYLIKTRGQQVTLSCSPISGHRSVSWYQQTPGQGLQFLFEYFSETQRNKGNFPGRFSGRQFSNSRSEMNVSTLELGDSALYLCASSDTRTVPGDTQYFGPGTRLTVL.

The chain carries TRBV30 and TRBJ1-2; the D gene is possibly TRBD1 (6 bases). Germline values: CDR1 GTSNPN, CDR2 SVGIG (reference sequence). V was shortened by 4 bases and J by 2 bases, with 20 bases between the two germline ends. The CDR3 totals 16 residues. The CDR3 loop is CAWKETSGTMNYGYTF. The CDR3, as DNA: TGTGCCTGGAAAGAAACTTCCGGGACAATGAACTATGGCTACACCTTC.

This clone has more than one count but fewer than ten. The chain uses TRBV28 and TRBJ1-1; maybe TRBD1 (5 bases). V was trimmed by 7 bases and J by 5 bases, leaving 8 bases between them. Germline assignment: CDR1 MDHEN and CDR2 SYDVKM. This CDR3 comprises 11 residues. The CDR3: CASTGGTEAFF. The CDR3 DNA is TGTGCCAGCACGGGGGGTACTGAAGCTTTCTTT.

This chain uses TRBV9 with TRBJ1-4; D is uncertain. The germline CDR1 and CDR2 sequences are SGDLS and YYNGEE. V gave up 3 bases and J gave up 7 bases, with 16 bases separating them. The CDR3 is 15 amino acids. CDR3 sequence reads: CASSEDRGIGEKLFF. The CDR3 DNA reads TGTGCCAGCAGCGAGGACCGAGGCATAGGTGAAAAACTGTTTTTT.

The rearrangement links TRBV7-2 to TRBJ2-3; either TRBD1 or TRBD2 may supply D (7 bases each). The germline V and J ends were trimmed by 3 bases and 6 bases, with 19 bases remaining between them. There are 16 residues in the CDR3. Germline CDR1 SGHTA, CDR2 FQGNSA. The CDR3 sequence: CASSFSTGLGGDTQYF. As DNA, the CDR3 is TGTGCCAGCAGCTTCTCGACCGGACTAGGGGGCGATACGCAGTATTTT.

The rearrangement joins TRBV28 to TRBJ2-1; D is ambiguous. The CDR3 is made up of 12 amino acids. Between the trimmed V and J ends, which lost 0 bases and 10 bases, there was a span of 7 bases. The germline gives CDR1 MDHEN, CDR2 SYDVKM. The CDR3 sequence: CASSLWAAEQFF. CDR3 bases: TGTGCCAGCAGTTTATGGGCGGCCGAGCAGTTCTTC. The full variable domain, completed using reference TRBV28 and TRBJ2-1, is DVKVTQSSRYLVKRTGEKVFLECVQDMDHENMFWYRQDPGLGLRLIYFSYDVKMKEKGDIPEGYSVSREKKERFSLILESASTNQTSMYLCASSLWAAEQFFGPGTRLTVL.

The rearrangement joins TRBV7-9 to TRBJ1-2, with D perhaps matching TRBD1 (6 bases). The V gene's germline CDR1 is SEHNR and CDR2 FQNEAQ (reference sequence). The CDR3 length is 14 residues. Trimming shortened V by 1 base and J by 4 bases, and 10 bases separated the two germline ends. The CDR3 spells CASSLGQASYGYTF. The CDR3 nucleotides read TGTGCCAGCAGCTTAGGACAGGCGTCCTATGGCTACACCTTC.

The chain is built from TRBV3-1 (or the pseudogene TRBV3-2) and TRBJ1-4; no clear D gene. The CDR3 length is 15 residues. Germline values: CDR1 LGHDT, CDR2 YNNKEL (reference sequence). The germline V and J ends were trimmed by 0 bases and 4 bases, with 9 bases remaining between them. CDR3 sequence: CASSQDIRNNEKLFF. Here the CDR3 DNA reads TGTGCCAGCAGCCAAGATATACGAAATAATGAAAAACTGTTTTTT.

CDR3 sequence reads: CASSQDPRLPSTYNSPLHF. The CDR3, as DNA: TGCGCCAGCAGCCAAGACCCGCGTCTTCCGTCGACCTATAATTCACCCCTCCACTTT. V is TRBV4-1 and J is TRBJ1-6; the D is unclear. Per germline, CDR1 MGHRA and CDR2 YSYEKL. The CDR3 loop spans 19 amino acids. Trimming took off 0 bases at V and 2 bases at J, with 17 bases between the two ends.

The rearrangement links TRBV7-8 to TRBJ1-5; D is possibly TRBD1 (5 bases). CDR1 is SGHVS, CDR2 FQNEAQ, per germline. V was trimmed by 5 bases and J by 4 bases, leaving 18 bases between them. The CDR3 loop spans 16 amino acids. The CDR3 DNA follows: TGTGCCAGCAGCCCCCGTGCGTTCAGGGATAATCAGCCCCAGCATTTT. Translation: CASSPRAFRDNQPQHF.

CDR3 in DNA: TGTGCCAGCAGTTACAAAGATACGCAGTATTTT. Protein product: CASSYKDTQYF. The V call is TRBV6-2 or TRBV6-3, the J call TRBJ2-3; D remains ambiguous. V was clipped by 2 bases and J by 5 bases, with 2 bases between them. The CDR3 runs 11 residues. From germline, CDR1 is MNHEY and CDR2 SVGEGT.

This chain uses TRBV3-1 (or the pseudogene TRBV3-2) with TRBJ1-2; 9 nucleotides align to TRBD1. The V and J ends lost 4 bases and 3 bases, in that order; junction bases with no gene match: 3. The CDR3 consists of 14 residues. Germline CDR1 and CDR2: LGHDT and YNNKEL (reference sequence). Here the CDR3 reads CASSPGQGYYGYTF. The CDR3 bases are TGTGCCAGCAGCCCAGGACAGGGGTACTATGGCTACACCTTC.

V gene TRBV6-4 combines with J gene TRBJ2-5, with 9 bases fitting TRBD1. The CDR3 is 13 residues long. The germline V gene encodes CDR1 MRHNA and CDR2 SNTAGT. J lost 3 bases, V lost 5 bases, and 1 base had no gene match. CDR3 sequence reads: CASSRDREETQYF. CDR3 bases: TGTGCCAGCAGTCGGGACAGGGAAGAGACCCAGTACTTC.

The chain couples TRBV5-6 to TRBJ2-7, with D unclear. Germline V CDR1 and CDR2: SGHDT, YYEEEE. The CDR3 is made up of 12 amino acids. V dropped 3 bases and J dropped 4 bases, with 8 bases sitting between them. CDR3 sequence: CASSSRRYEQYV. CDR3 bases: TGTGCCAGCAGCTCCCGACGGTACGAGCAGTACGTC.

This clone was detected once. The rearrangement joins TRBV7-6 to TRBJ1-2, with TRBD1 identical over 11 bases. The ends lost 5 bases at V and 3 bases at J; junction bases unmatched: 14. The CDR3 spans 18 residues. In germline, CDR1 is SGHVS, CDR2 FNYEAQ. CDR3 sequence reads: CASSPFPGQGGLYYGYTF. The DNA for the CDR3 is TGTGCCAGCAGCCCCTTCCCGGGACAGGGGGGCCTTTACTATGGCTACACCTTC.

The chain employs TRBV6-5 and TRBJ1-6; 10 nucleotides align to TRBD1. Trimming removed 8 bases from V and 8 bases from J; junction bases left unmatched: 9. Per germline, CDR1 MNHEY and CDR2 SVGAGI. The CDR3 loop spans 15 amino acids. CDR3 nucleotides: TGTGCCAGCGGACGGCAGGGACAGGGGTATTCACCCCTCCACTTT. This gives the protein CASGRQGQGYSPLHF.

This clone was found once. The V gene is TRBV5-1, the J gene TRBJ2-5; 8 bases align to TRBD1. The trim removed 2 bases at V and 5 bases at J, leaving 5 bases unmatched. The length of the CDR3 is 14 residues. Germline assignment: CDR1 SGHRS and CDR2 YFSETQ. CDR3 DNA sequence: TGCGCCAGCAGCTTTCAGGGGGCCGAGGAGACCCAGTACTTC. Translated: CASSFQGAEETQYF.

The genes are TRBV5-1 and TRBJ1-6; TRBD1 might be the D (5 bases). V was clipped by 0 bases and J by 9 bases, with 13 bases between them. CDR3 length: 15 residues. CDR1 SGHRS and CDR2 YFSETQ come from the germline V gene. CDR3 DNA: TGCGCCAGCAGCTTGGCTCAGGGAGGGCGTTCACCCCTCCACTTT. This gives the protein CASSLAQGGRSPLHF.

This sequence joins TRBV5-1 and TRBJ2-5; 9 bases match TRBD2. J was trimmed by 5 bases and V by 0 bases; bases with no gene match: 2. This CDR3 contains 14 residues. CDR1 is SGHRS and CDR2 is YFSETQ in the germline V gene. The CDR3 coding sequence is TGCGCCAGCAGCTTGGAAACTAGCGGGGAGACCCAGTACTTC. This translates into CASSLETSGETQYF.

A few counts support this clone. The V call is TRBV5-6, the J call TRBJ1-2; D is uncertain. From germline, CDR1 is SGHDT and CDR2 YYEEEE. V was pared by 1 base and J by 6 bases, with 13 bases between. The CDR3 is made up of 14 amino acids. CDR3 sequence (DNA): TGTGCCAGCAGCTTGAGGGTTAATACAGATGGCTACACCTTC. The encoded protein is CASSLRVNTDGYTF.

The chain uses TRBV11-2 and TRBJ2-3, with D perhaps TRBD1 or TRBD2 (6 bases each). V dropped 5 bases and J dropped 2 bases, with 11 bases sitting between them. Germline V lookup: CDR1 SGHAT, CDR2 FQNNGV. This CDR3 has 14 amino acids. CDR3 loop: CASSPRGDTDTQYF. CDR3 coding DNA: TGTGCCAGCAGCCCGAGGGGGGACACAGATACGCAGTATTTT.

This clone was observed a handful of times. The genes are TRBV28 and TRBJ2-7; TRBD1 might be the D (5 bases). Trimming removed 2 bases at V and 6 bases at J, with 11 bases between. CDR1 is MDHEN and CDR2 is SYDVKM in the germline V gene. This CDR3 has 13 amino acids. CDR3: CASSLISGIEQYV. The CDR3 DNA sequence: TGTGCCAGCAGTTTAATCTCAGGGATCGAGCAGTACGTC.

The V and J genes are TRBV11-2 and TRBJ1-4; D possibly corresponds to TRBD1 (6 bases). Trimming cost V 4 bases and J 10 bases, with 10 bases left between them. The CDR3 is made up of 12 amino acids. CDR1 is SGHAT and CDR2 is FQNNGV in the germline V gene. The CDR3 sequence is CASSSEGGKLFF. CDR3 DNA sequence: TGTGCCAGCAGCTCCGAAGGGGGAAAACTGTTTTTT.

V usage is TRBV7-6 and J usage is TRBJ1-5, with 9 bases identical to TRBD1. The V gene's germline CDR1 is SGHVS and CDR2 FNYEAQ. The V and J ends lost 4 bases and 6 bases, in that order; junction bases with no gene match: 10. This CDR3 contains 16 residues. The CDR3 DNA follows: TGTGCCAGCAGCTCGTTGACAGGGGGAGTGGGTCAGCCCCAGCATTTT. Protein: CASSSLTGGVGQPQHF.